This T cell receptor (beta chain) appears in the sequencing data of a study of OX40 agonist ivuxolimab in advanced cancers. Across the whole study: Participants averaged about 66 years of age (range about 23 to 90) and were around 80% male.

Study-wide results and limits: At 0.1 to 3.0 mg/kg and by week 6, CD4+ and CD8+ T cells in the blood had expanded clonally.

CDR1 and CDR2 from the germline V gene are MNHNY and SVGAGI (reference sequence). V was clipped by 6 bases and J by 3 bases, with 6 bases between them. CDR3 length: 12 amino acids. This clone was recorded only once. The antigen remains undetermined. This table comes from immunoSEQ multiplex PCR, and its TCRdb copy is limited to in-frame clones, with some not included. The sample has tens of thousands of clones, 86% seen once. The rearrangement joins TRBV6-6 to TRBJ1-5; D is uncertain. This TCR was sampled from an adult with an advanced solid tumor such as melanoma, head and neck, liver or kidney cancer. The sample consisted of CD4+ or CD8+ T cells sorted from blood, taken in a trial of the OX40 agonist ivuxolimab. The CDR3 DNA reads as TGTGCCAGCAGCCGAACCAATCAGCCCCAGCATTTT. Translation: CASSRTNQPQHF.